The sequence of this T cell receptor beta chain was determined in a study of control samples from healthy donors and cancer patients. V shed 4 bases and J shed 2 bases, with 11 bases lying between them. CDR1 and CDR2 (germline): KGHDR, SFDVKD. The CDR3 totals 15 residues. Method: immunoSEQ multiplex PCR; TCRdb's copy keeps in-frame clones and lacks some. The sample lists about 120,000 clones; approximately 90% were seen once. Sequenced sample: blood. The receptor was derived from a woman aged 65 to 85 in good health. The genes are TRBV24-1 and TRBJ1-5; D is perhaps TRBD1 (6 bases). The CDR3 region is CATSDHRVGNQPQHF. DNA of the CDR3: TGTGCCACCAGTGACCACAGGGTAGGCAATCAGCCCCAGCATTTT.